This is a list of T cell receptor beta chains from one sample in a study of T cells in tumors after PD-1 blockade. Clones were sequenced by immunoSEQ multiplex PCR, and TCRdb holds only the in-frame ones, with some missing. Of around 19,000 clones in the sample, around 78% were seen once. The sequenced sample was PBMCs, obtained before anti-PD-1 treatment. The receptors stem from a human donor with basal cell carcinoma. CDR3s include the opening cysteine and the closing phenylalanine or tryptophan. D genes are given only for firm matches. Clone size is given for some rows only: seen once, a few or many times, or a class if the clone is expanded.

>TRBJ2-7|TRBV28|.|.
TGTGCCAGCAGTTTTGTTCGGGAAATAGATCGCGAGCAGTACTTC
CASSFVREIDREQYF
>TRBJ1-1|TRBV29-1|.|.
TGCAGCGTTGTCGGAGACAGCCTGAACACTGAAGCTTTCTTT
CSVVGDSLNTEAFF
>TRBJ2-5|TRBV7-2|.|.
TGTGCCACAAAAACGCTGCTCGGATACCAAGAGACCCAGTACTTC
CATKTLLGYQETQYF
>TRBJ2-7|TRBV6-6|.|TRBD2
TGTGCCAGCAGTTATTGGCCAGGTCGGGGGGACGAGCAGTACTTC
CASSYWPGRGDEQYF
>TRBJ1-6|TRBV6-5|.|.
TGTGCCAGCAAAACGGAAAGCTCCTATAATTCACCCCTCCACTTT
CASKTESSYNSPLHF
>TRBJ1-2|TRBV19|.|.
TGTGCCACCGCCCCTGGGGGAAACAGGGAATCAGGCTACACCTTC
CATAPGGNRESGYTF
>TRBJ1-1|TRBV7-2|.|.
TGTGCCAGCAGCTTAGCGGTGGGGCGAGATACTGAAGCTTTCTTT
CASSLAVGRDTEAFF
>TRBJ2-5|TRBV2|.|TRBD2
TGTGCCAGCAGTGTTCAGCGGGGGGGCCAAGAGACCCAGTACTTC
CASSVQRGGQETQYF
>TRBJ1-3|TRBV19|.|.
TGTGCCAGTACCGACCACTCTCCTGGAAACACCATATATTTT
CASTDHSPGNTIYF
>TRBJ1-2|TRBV6-6|few|.
TGTGCCAGCAGTTACGGGTCTTCGGCAATTGGCTACACCTTC
CASSYGSSAIGYTF
>TRBJ1-5|TRBV4-2|.|.
TGTGCCAGCAGCCAAGGGCGCAATCAGCCCCAGCATTTT
CASSQGRNQPQHF
>TRBJ1-1|TRBV27|.|TRBD1
TGTGCCAGCAGTTCTGGGACAGTCCACGGCAGTGAAGCTTTCTTT
CASSSGTVHGSEAFF
>TRBJ2-7|TRBV20-1|.|TRBD2
TGCAGTGCTAGTCGTAGCGGGAGGATCCACGAGCAGTACTTC
CSASRSGRIHEQYF
>TRBJ1-1|TRBV7-3|once|TRBD1
TGTGCCAGCAGCTCCACCGGCGGGACAGGGTCCACTGAAGCTTTCTTT
CASSSTGGTGSTEAFF
>TRBJ2-5|TRBV14|.|TRBD2
TGTGCCAGCAGCCTCCTCCAGAGGGCGGGGGGGCGGAAGACCCAGTACTTC
CASSLLQRAGGRKTQYF
>TRBJ2-2|TRBV7-6|.|TRBD2
TGTGCCAGCAGACCAAGACTAGCGGGCCCGGGGGACGGGGAGCTGTTTTTT
CASRPRLAGPGDGELFF